The entry below gives a single TCR beta chain sequence along with its context. Here immunoSEQ multiplex PCR was the method, and the copy in TCRdb shows in-frame clones only, minus some. This sample yields over 60,000 clones, of which roughly 91% are seen a single time; roughly 0.29% belongs to the top ten. This record comes from a study of T cell changes during pregnancy in multiple sclerosis. The source material was CD4+ T cells from peripheral blood mononuclear cells, sampled in the third trimester of pregnancy. This TCR came from a female donor in good health, enrolled as a control in a pregnancy study.

This chain's CDR3 is CASSLISQASNQPQHF. The CDR3 nucleotides are TGTGCCAGCAGCTTGATCTCGCAGGCAAGCAATCAGCCCCAGCATTTT. The chain links TRBV5-6 to TRBJ1-5; D ambiguous. Germline V gene data show CDR1 as SGHDT and CDR2 as YYEEEE. V was pared by 1 base and J by 1 base, with 12 bases between. The CDR3 is 16 amino acids.